The TCR beta chain described here comes from a study of neurological immune-mediated disorders. Trimming took 5 bases from V and 3 from J; bases not matched to a gene: 7. Germline-derived CDR1 and CDR2 are MNHEY and SMNVEV (reference sequence). The CDR3 spans 15 residues. This clonotype was seen at least ten times. TCRdb called the 5' RACE reads again in MiXCR, with one record for every CDR3 protein. Of about 43,000 distinct CDR3 sequences in the sample, roughly 13% were seen once. The chain carries TRBV27 and TRBJ2-7, with 10 bases matching TRBD1. The receptor's source is a female donor in good health. Sequenced input: PBMCs. The CDR3 nucleotides read TGTGCCAGCAGTATGATTGGACAGGGGGACTACGAGCAGTACTTC. Amino acids: CASSMIGQGDYEQYF.